This T cell receptor beta chain originates from a study of blood T cell repertoires in COVID-19. Study summary: Samples came from the United States, Italy and Spain, spanning acute and convalescent COVID-19.

Germline V gene data show CDR1 as MDHEN and CDR2 as SYDVKM. V lost 7 bases to trimming and J lost 4 bases; unmatched junction nucleotides: 9. The CDR3 runs 14 residues. The assay was immunoSEQ multiplex PCR, and TCRdb's table has in-frame clones only and misses some. The sample includes around 250,000 clones, 82% of them seen just once. The sequence was collected from a woman between 18 and 29 years old with acute or convalescent COVID-19. What was sequenced was peripheral blood. The chain has TRBV28 and TRBJ1-1, with TRBD1 matching 7 bases. CDR3 region: CASKRQGWTTEAFF. CDR3 coding DNA: TGTGCCAGCAAACGACAGGGTTGGACCACTGAAGCTTTCTTT.